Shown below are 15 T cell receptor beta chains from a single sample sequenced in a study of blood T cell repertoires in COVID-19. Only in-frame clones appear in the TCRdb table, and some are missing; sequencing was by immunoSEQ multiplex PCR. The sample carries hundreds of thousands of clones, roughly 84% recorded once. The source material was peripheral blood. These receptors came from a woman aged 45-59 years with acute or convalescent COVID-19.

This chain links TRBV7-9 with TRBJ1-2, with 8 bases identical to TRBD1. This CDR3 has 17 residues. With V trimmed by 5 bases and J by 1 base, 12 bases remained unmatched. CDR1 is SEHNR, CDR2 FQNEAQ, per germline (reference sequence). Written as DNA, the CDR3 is TGTGCCAGCAGCACCGGGACAGGTCGCACGATTAACTATGGCTACACCTTC. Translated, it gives CASSTGTGRTINYGYTF. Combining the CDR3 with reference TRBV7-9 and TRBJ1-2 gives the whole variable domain DTGVSQNPRHKITKRGQNVTFRCDPISEHNRLYWYRQTLGQGPEFLTYFQNEAQLEKSRLLSDRFSAERPKGSFSTLEIQRTEQGDSAMYLCASSTGTGRTINYGYTFGSGTRLTVV.

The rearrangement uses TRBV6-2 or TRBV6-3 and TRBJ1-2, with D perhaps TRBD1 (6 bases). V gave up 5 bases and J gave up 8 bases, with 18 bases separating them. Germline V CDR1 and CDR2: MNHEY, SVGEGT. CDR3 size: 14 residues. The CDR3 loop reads CASSPIHAGDGYTF. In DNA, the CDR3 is TGTGCCAGCAGTCCGATCCATGCAGGGGACGGCTACACCTTC.

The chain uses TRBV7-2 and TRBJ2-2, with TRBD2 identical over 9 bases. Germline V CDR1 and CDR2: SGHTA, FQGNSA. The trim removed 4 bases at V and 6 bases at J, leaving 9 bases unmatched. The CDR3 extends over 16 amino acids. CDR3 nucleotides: TGTGCCAGCAGCTCCACCGGGACTAGCCTATCCGGGGAGCTGTTTTTT. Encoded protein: CASSSTGTSLSGELFF.

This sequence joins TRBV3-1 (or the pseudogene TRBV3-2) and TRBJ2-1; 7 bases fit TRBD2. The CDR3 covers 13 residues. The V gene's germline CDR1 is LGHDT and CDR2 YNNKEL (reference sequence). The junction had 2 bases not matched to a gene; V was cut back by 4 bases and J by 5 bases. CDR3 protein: CASSLTSDNEQFF. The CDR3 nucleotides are TGTGCCAGCAGCCTTACTAGCGACAATGAGCAGTTCTTC.

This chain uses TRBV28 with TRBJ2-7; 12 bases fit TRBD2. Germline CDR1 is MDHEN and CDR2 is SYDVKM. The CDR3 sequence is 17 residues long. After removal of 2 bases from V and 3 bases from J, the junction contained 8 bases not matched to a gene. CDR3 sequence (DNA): TGTGCCAGCAGTTTAGGACGGACTAGCGGGAATCTCTACGAGCAGTACTTC. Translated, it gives CASSLGRTSGNLYEQYF.

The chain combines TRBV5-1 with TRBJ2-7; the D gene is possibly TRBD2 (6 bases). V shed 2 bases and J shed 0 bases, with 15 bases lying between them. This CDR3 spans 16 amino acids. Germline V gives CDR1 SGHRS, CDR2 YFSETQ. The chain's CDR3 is CASSFYLEGGSYEQYF. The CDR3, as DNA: TGCGCCAGCAGCTTTTATCTGGAGGGCGGCTCCTACGAGCAGTACTTC.

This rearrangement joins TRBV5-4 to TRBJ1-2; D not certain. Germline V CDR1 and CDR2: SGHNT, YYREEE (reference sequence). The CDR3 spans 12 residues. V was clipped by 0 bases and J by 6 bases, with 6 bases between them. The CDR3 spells CASSLGPDGYTF. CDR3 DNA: TGTGCCAGCAGCTTGGGGCCCGATGGCTACACCTTC.

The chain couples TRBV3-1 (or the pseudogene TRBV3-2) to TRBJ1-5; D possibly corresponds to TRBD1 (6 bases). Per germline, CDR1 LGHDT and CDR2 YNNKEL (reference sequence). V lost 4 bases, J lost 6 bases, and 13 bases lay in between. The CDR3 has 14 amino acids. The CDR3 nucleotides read TGTGCCAGCAGCCCGTCTTTAGGGGGTCAGCCCCAGCATTTT. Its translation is CASSPSLGGQPQHF.

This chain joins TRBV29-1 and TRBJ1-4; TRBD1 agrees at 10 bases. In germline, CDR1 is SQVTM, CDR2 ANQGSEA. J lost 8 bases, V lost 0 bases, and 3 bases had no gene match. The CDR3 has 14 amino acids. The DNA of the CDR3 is TGCAGCGTTGAAGAGGGGGACAGGGGCGAAAAACTGTTTTTT. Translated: CSVEEGDRGEKLFF. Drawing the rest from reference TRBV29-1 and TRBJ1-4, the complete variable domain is SAVISQKPSRDICQRGTSLTIQCQVDSQVTMMFWYRQQPGQSLTLIATANQGSEATYESGFVIDKFPISRPNLTFSTLTVSNMSPEDSSIYLCSVEEGDRGEKLFFGSGTQLSVL.

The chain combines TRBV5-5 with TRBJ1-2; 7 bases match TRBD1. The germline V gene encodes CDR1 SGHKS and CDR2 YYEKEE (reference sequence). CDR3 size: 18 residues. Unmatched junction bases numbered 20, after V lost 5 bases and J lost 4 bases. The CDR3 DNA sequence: TGTGCCAGCAGTAAACAGGTTGGGCAGGGGGAATATAGCTATGGCTACACCTTC. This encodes CASSKQVGQGEYSYGYTF.

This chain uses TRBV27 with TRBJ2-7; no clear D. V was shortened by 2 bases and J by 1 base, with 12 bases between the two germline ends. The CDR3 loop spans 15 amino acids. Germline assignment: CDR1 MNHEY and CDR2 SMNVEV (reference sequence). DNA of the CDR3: TGTGCCAGCAGTTTAAGCGAGCCTTTTTCCTACGAGCAGTACTTC. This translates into CASSLSEPFSYEQYF.

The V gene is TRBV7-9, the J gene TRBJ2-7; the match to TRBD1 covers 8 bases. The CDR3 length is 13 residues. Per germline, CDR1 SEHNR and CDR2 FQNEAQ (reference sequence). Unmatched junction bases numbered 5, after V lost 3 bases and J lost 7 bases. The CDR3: CASSFEDRAEQYF. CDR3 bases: TGTGCCAGCAGCTTTGAGGACAGGGCTGAGCAGTACTTC.

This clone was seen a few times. CDR3 nucleotide sequence: TGTGCCAGCAGTTCCAGACAGGGGGCTAACTATGGCTACACCTTC. It yields the protein CASSSRQGANYGYTF. This chain joins TRBV27 and TRBJ1-2; 9 bases match TRBD1. Germline trimming cut 4 bases from V and 0 bases from J; bases unmatched to any gene: 3. The CDR3 extends over 15 amino acids. Looked up from germline, CDR1 is MNHEY and CDR2 is SMNVEV (reference sequence).

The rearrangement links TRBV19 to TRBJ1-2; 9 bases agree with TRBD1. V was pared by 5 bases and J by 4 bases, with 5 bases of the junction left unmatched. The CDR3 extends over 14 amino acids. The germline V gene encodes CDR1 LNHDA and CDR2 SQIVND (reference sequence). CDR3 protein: CASSARDRAYGYTF. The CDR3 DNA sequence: TGTGCCAGTAGTGCCCGGGACAGGGCCTATGGCTACACCTTC.

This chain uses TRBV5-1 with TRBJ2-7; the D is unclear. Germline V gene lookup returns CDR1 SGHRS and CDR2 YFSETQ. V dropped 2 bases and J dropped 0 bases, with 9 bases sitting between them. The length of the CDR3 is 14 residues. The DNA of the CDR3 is TGCGCCAGCAGCTTCCGATCAGTCTCCTACGAGCAGTACTTC. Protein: CASSFRSVSYEQYF.